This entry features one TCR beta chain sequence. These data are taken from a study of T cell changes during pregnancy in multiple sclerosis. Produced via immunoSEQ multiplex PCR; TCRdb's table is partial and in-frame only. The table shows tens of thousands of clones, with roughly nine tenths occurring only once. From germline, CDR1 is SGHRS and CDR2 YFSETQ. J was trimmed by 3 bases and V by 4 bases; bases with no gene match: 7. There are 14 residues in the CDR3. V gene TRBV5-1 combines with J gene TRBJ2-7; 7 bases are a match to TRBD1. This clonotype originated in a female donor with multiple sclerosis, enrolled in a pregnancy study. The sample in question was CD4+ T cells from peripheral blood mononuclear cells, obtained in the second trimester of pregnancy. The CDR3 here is CASSVGGQVYEQYF. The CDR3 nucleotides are TGCGCCAGCAGCGTGGGCGGACAGGTCTACGAGCAGTACTTC.